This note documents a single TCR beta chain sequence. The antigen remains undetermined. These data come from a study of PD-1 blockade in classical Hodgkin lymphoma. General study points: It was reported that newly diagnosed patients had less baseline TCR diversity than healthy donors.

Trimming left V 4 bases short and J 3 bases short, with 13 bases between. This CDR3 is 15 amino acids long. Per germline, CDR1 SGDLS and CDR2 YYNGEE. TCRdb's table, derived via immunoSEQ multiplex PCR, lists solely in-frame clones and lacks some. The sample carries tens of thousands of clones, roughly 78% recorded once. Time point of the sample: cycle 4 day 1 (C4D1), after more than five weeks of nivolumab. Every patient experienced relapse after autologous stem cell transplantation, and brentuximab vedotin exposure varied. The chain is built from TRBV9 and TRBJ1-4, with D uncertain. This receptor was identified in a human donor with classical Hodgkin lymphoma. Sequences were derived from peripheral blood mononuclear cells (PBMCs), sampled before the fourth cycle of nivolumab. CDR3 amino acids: CASSPLNGPNEKLFF. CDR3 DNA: TGTGCCAGCAGCCCACTCAACGGGCCTAATGAAAAACTGTTTTTT.